This TCR beta chain was documented in a study of control samples from healthy donors and cancer patients. Sequenced by immunoSEQ multiplex PCR; TCRdb stores in-frame clones only, minus some. Of about 130,000 clones detected, over 80% appear once; the ten largest clones hold around 2.1%. The sequencing sample was made of blood. This TCR was sampled from a woman aged 50 to 60 in good health.

The CDR3 region has the DNA TGTGCCAGCAGCTTGGGGAGACCTCACTCTGGAAACACCATATATTTT. This gives the protein CASSLGRPHSGNTIYF. The genes are TRBV5-4 and TRBJ1-3; D is undetermined. CDR1 SGHNT and CDR2 YYREEE come from the germline V gene (reference sequence). This CDR3 contains 16 residues. V lost 0 bases to trimming and J lost 0 bases, with 10 bases between them.